This T cell receptor beta chain was obtained from a study of T cells expressing NK-cell markers. Whole-study findings and limits: Dominant NKG2C+ clonotypes accounted for about 1.0-8% of CD8+ T cells in six or seven donors.

Using the 5' RACE reads, TCRdb records one entry per CDR3 protein without DNA. The sample holds about 460,000 distinct CDR3 sequences. In germline, CDR1 is LGHDT, CDR2 YNNKEL (reference sequence). The CDR3 spans 16 residues. On this clonotype itself: Its matching antigen is unknown.

The chain is built from TRBV3-1 and TRBJ2-5; TCRdb calls TRBD2, which cannot be checked without DNA. Sequenced sample: blood T cells: a sorted CD56 or NKG2C T cell subset, CD4+ or CD8+ T cells, or bulk PBMC T cells (not recorded which). The receptor comes from a woman aged 45 to 65 in good health. The CDR3 region is CASSQRLAGRQETQYF.